One T cell receptor beta chain is described in this entry. Sequencing was performed with immunoSEQ multiplex PCR; in TCRdb, only in-frame clones are kept and a portion is missing. The table includes hundreds of thousands of clones, about 80% detected once. The data were obtained in a study of blood T cell repertoires in COVID-19. Overall study context: T cells, B-cell-depleted T cells, or PBMCs provided the cDNA or gDNA that served as material.

Sequences were obtained from peripheral blood. This TCR derives from a woman in her 50s who had recovered from COVID-19.

In nucleotides, the CDR3 is TGTGCCAGTAGCAACAGGGAGAACACTGAAGCTTTCTTT. Amino acids: CASSNRENTEAFF. The chain joins TRBV19 to TRBJ1-1, with TRBD1 as a possible D gene (6 bases). This CDR3 region has 13 residues. Germline CDR1 LNHDA, CDR2 SQIVND (reference sequence). Trimming shortened V by 6 bases and J by 1 base, and 9 bases separated the two germline ends.